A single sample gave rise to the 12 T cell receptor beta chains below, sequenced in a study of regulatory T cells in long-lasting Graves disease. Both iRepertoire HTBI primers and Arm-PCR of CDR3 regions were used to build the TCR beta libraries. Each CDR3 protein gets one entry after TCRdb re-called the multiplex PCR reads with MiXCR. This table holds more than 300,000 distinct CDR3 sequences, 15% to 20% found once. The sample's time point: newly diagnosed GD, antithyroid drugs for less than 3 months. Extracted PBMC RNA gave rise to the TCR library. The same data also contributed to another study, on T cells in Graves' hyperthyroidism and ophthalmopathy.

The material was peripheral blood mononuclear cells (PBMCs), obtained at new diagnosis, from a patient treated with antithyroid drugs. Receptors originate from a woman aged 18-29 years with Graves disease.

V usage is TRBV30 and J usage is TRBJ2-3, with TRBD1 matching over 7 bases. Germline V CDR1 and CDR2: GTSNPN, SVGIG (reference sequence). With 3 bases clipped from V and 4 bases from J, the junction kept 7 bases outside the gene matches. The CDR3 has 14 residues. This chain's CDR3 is CAWSRRQGPDTQYF. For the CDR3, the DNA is TGTGCCTGGAGCAGAAGACAGGGTCCAGATACGCAGTATTTT. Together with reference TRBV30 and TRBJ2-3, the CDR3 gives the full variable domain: SQTIHQWPATLVQPVGSPLSLECTVEGTSNPNLYWYRQAAGRGLQLLFYSVGIGQISSEVPQNLSASRPQDRQFILSSKKLLLSDSGFYLCAWSRRQGPDTQYFGPGTRLTVL.

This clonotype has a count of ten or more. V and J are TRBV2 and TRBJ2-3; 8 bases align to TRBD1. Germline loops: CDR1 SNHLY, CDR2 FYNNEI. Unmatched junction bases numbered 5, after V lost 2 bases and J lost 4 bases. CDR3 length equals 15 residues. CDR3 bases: TGTGCCAGCAGTGAACAGGGGGCGGGTGCAGATACGCAGTATTTT. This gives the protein CASSEQGAGADTQYF.

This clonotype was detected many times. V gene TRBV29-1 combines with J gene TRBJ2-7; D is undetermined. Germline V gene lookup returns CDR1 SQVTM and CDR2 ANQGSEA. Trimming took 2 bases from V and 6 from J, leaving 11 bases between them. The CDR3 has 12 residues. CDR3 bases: TGCAGCGTTGAAACTGGAAGGGCCGAGCAGTACTTC. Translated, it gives CSVETGRAEQYF.

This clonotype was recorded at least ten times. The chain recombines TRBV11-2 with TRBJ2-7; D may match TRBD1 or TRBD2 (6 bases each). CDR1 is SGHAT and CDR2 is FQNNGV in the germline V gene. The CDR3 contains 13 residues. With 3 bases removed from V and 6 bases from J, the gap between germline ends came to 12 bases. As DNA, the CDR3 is TGTGCCAGCAGCTTCTGGGGGGCCAGCGAGCAGTACTTC. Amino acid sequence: CASSFWGASEQYF.

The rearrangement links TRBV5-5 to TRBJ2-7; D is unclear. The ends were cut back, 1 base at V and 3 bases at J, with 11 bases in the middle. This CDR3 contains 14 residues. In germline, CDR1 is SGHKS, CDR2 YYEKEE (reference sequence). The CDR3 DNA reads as TGTGCCAGCAGCTTGTCGGCCAAAATCTACGAGCAGTACTTC. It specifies CASSLSAKIYEQYF. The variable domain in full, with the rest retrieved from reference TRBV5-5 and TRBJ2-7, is DAGVTQSPTHLIKTRGQQVTLRCSPISGHKSVSWYQQVLGQGPQFIFQYYEKEERGRGNFPDRFSARQFPNYSSELNVNALLLGDSALYLCASSLSAKIYEQYFGPGTRLTVT.

The CDR3 DNA reads as TGTGCCAGCAGGGACACAGGGAGGACTGAAGCTTTCTTT. This gives the protein CASRDTGRTEAFF. V gene TRBV12-3 or TRBV12-4 combines with J gene TRBJ1-1; D is possibly TRBD1 (6 bases). V was clipped by 6 bases and J by 5 bases, with 13 bases between them. CDR3 length: 13 residues.

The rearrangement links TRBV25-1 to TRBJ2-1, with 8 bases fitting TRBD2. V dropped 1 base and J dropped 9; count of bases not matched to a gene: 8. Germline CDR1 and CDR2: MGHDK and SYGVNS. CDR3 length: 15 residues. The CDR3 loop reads CASSESPSGSGEQFF. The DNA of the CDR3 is TGTGCCAGCAGTGAATCCCCGAGCGGGAGTGGTGAGCAGTTCTTC. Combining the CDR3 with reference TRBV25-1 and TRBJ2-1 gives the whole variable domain EADIYQTPRYLVIGTGKKITLECSQTMGHDKMYWYQQDPGMELHLIHYSYGVNSTEKGDLSSESTVSRIRTEHFPLTLESARPSHTSQYLCASSESPSGSGEQFFGPGTRLTVL.

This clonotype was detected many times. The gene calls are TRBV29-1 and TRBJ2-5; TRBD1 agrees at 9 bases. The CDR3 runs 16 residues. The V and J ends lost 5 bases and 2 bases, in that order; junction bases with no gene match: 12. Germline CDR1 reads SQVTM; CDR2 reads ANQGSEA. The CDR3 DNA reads TGCAGCGTTTGCTTCCCGGGACAGGGTTATCAAGAGACCCAGTACTTC. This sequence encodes CSVCFPGQGYQETQYF.

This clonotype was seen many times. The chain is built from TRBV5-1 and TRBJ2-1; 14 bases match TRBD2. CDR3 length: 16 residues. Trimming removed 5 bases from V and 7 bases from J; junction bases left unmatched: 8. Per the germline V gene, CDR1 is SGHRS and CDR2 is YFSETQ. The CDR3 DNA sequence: TGCGCCAGCAGTGCGACCCGGACTAGCGGGAGGAATGAGCAGTTCTTC. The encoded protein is CASSATRTSGRNEQFF.

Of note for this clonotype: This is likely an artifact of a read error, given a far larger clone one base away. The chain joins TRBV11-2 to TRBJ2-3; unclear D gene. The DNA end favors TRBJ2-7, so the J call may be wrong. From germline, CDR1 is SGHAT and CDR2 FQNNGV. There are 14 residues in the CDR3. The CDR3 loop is CASGAQIEAYEQYF. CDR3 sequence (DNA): TGTGCCAGCGGCGCCCAGATAGAAGCCTACGAGCAGTACTTC.

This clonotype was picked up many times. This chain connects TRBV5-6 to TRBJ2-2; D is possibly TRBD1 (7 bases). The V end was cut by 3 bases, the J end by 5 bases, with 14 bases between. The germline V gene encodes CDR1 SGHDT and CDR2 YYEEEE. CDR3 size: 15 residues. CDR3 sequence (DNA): TGTGCCAGCAGCTCAACCCCAGGGGGGACCGGGGAGCTGTTTTTT. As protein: CASSSTPGGTGELFF.

The CDR3: CATSPRTAAEAFF. Written as DNA, the CDR3 is TGTGCCACCAGCCCACGAACCGCCGCTGAAGCTTTCTTT. The rearrangement links TRBV15 to TRBJ1-1; D unclear. The CDR3 consists of 13 residues. The V and J ends lost 5 bases and 6 bases respectively, with 13 bases between them. The V gene's germline CDR1 is LNHNV and CDR2 YYDKDF (reference sequence).